The clone carrying this TCR beta chain was counted only a few times. Antigen: not known. These data originate in a study of T cells in Graves' hyperthyroidism and ophthalmopathy. Findings and limits, study-wide: Model-based prediction identified ophthalmopathy a median 6.5 months prior to its onset.

Used for diagnoses were clinical symptoms, serum thyroxine and TRAb, thyroid ultrasound and orbital computed tomography. This CDR3 contains 14 residues. The germline V gene has CDR1 SGDLS and CDR2 YYNGEE. V was shortened by 0 bases and J by 3 bases, with 9 bases between the two germline ends. Amplified TCR beta CDR3 regions derived from RNA transcripts. The primer set for the first-round RT-PCR of the TCR CDR3 was HTBI. MiXCR was run by TCRdb on the multiplex PCR reads, yielding one entry per CDR3 protein. The table lists more than 550,000 distinct CDR3 sequences, less than 45% of them singletons. Sequenced: peripheral blood or thyroid tissue (not recorded which). The receptor comes from an adult man with Graves' disease, either hyperthyroidism or ophthalmopathy (not recorded which). This sequence joins TRBV9 and TRBJ1-2, with TRBD1 as a possible D gene (5 bases). The CDR3 is CASSVAGRDYGYTF. The DNA for the CDR3 is TGTGCCAGCAGCGTAGCGGGCAGGGACTATGGCTACACCTTC.